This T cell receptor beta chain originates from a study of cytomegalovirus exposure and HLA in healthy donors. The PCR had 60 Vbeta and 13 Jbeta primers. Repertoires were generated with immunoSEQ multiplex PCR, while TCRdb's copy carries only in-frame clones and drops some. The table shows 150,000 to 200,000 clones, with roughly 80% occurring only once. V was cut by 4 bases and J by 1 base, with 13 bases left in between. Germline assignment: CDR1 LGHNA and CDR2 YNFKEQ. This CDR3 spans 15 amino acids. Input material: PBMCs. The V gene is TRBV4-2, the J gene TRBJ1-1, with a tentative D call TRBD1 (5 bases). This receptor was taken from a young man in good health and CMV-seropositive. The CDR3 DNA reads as TGTGCCAGCAGCCGAGTGGATACAGGGAACACTGAAGCTTTCTTT. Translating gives CASSRVDTGNTEAFF.